The 23 T cell receptor beta chains reported below all come from one sample, sequenced in a study of CD8 T cells in Susac syndrome. An amount of RNA that ranged from roughly 0.5 to 1 ug was reverse transcribed with random hexamers. TCRdb used MiXCR to reprocess the immunoSEQ multiplex PCR reads, holding one entry per CDR3 protein. The sample has 300,000 to 350,000 distinct CDR3 sequences; around 90% are singletons. Material: CD4+ T cells from PBMCs. These receptors originate from a human donor with multiple sclerosis.

The chain joins TRBV4-3 to TRBJ2-7; TRBD2 aligns across 7 bases. V trimming: 3 bases; J trimming: 3 bases; junction bases outside the gene matches: 8. Per germline, CDR1 LGHNA and CDR2 YSLEER. The CDR3 covers 15 residues. The CDR3 here is CASSQSLAVGYEQYF. DNA for the CDR3: TGCGCCAGCAGCCAGTCCCTAGCGGTCGGCTACGAGCAGTACTTC.

The chain joins TRBV9 to TRBJ1-5, with a tentative D call TRBD1 (5 bases). The CDR3 is 15 residues long. The V and J ends lost 0 bases and 5 bases respectively, with 12 bases between them. The germline CDR1 and CDR2 sequences are SGDLS and YYNGEE. The CDR3 DNA follows: TGTGCCAGCAGCGTAGGGGGGGAGGTGGATCAGCCCCAGCATTTT. Translated: CASSVGGEVDQPQHF.

The rearrangement links TRBV18 to TRBJ1-1, with TRBD1 identical over 10 bases. With 5 bases clipped from V and 4 bases from J, the junction kept 7 bases outside the gene matches. Per the germline V gene, CDR1 is KGHSH and CDR2 is LQKENI. The CDR3 spans 15 residues. As DNA, the CDR3 is TGTGCCAGCTCAGGATCCGGGACAGGGGTCACTGAAGCTTTCTTT. Amino acid sequence: CASSGSGTGVTEAFF.

The chain links TRBV2 to TRBJ2-7; either TRBD1 or TRBD2 may supply D (7 bases each). V lost 4 bases, J lost 9 bases, and 19 bases lay in between. The CDR3 sequence is 14 residues long. Germline V gives CDR1 SNHLY, CDR2 FYNNEI. CDR3 amino acids: CASSGDSGVFPQYF. The CDR3, as DNA: TGTGCCAGCAGTGGGGACAGCGGGGTTTTCCCGCAGTACTTC.

The gene calls are TRBV6-6 and TRBJ2-1; D is possibly TRBD1 (5 bases). The CDR3 loop spans 15 amino acids. CDR1 is MNHNY, CDR2 SVGAGI, per germline (reference sequence). Trimming removed 2 bases at V and 4 bases at J, with 12 bases between. CDR3 sequence: CASSYRGLGYNEQFF. In DNA form, the CDR3 reads TGTGCCAGCAGTTACAGGGGCTTAGGTTACAATGAGCAGTTCTTC.

The chain combines TRBV27 with TRBJ1-2; no firm D call. From germline, CDR1 is MNHEY and CDR2 SMNVEV (reference sequence). The CDR3 length is 14 residues. Trimming pared 2 bases from V and 2 bases from J, leaving 9 bases between. The DNA of the CDR3 is TGTGCCAGCAGTTTAAGGCCCGCGAACTATGGCTACACCTTC. Translation gives CASSLRPANYGYTF.

Here the CDR3 DNA reads TGTGCCAGTAGTAGGGACAGGGGGCTACGGATAACTAACTATGGCTACACCTTC. It translates to CASSRDRGLRITNYGYTF. V is TRBV19 and J is TRBJ1-2; 12 bases match TRBD1. The V gene end was trimmed by 4 bases and the J gene end by 0 bases; junction bases not matched to a gene: 9. The CDR3 extends over 18 amino acids. Germline values: CDR1 LNHDA, CDR2 SQIVND (reference sequence).

The chain joins TRBV3-1 to TRBJ1-6; TRBD1 agrees at 8 bases. This CDR3 comprises 16 residues. In germline, CDR1 is LGHDT, CDR2 YNNKEL (reference sequence). J gave up 6 bases and V 5 bases, and 9 bases lay outside the gene matches. The CDR3 loop reads CASSAAGQGGNSPLHF. CDR3 DNA sequence: TGTGCCAGCAGCGCCGCCGGACAGGGCGGTAATTCACCCCTCCACTTT.

The V call is TRBV21-1, the J call TRBJ1-2; TRBD1, the D gene given by the table, was not confirmed from the DNA. TRBV21-1 is described as a pseudogene. The CDR3 runs 16 residues. The chain's CDR3 is CASSKVNQTGLYGYTF. DNA for the CDR3: TGTGCCAGCAGCAAAGTGAACCAGACAGGGTTGTATGGCTACACCTTC.

The chain links TRBV29-1 to TRBJ2-5; D not certain. CDR3 length: 11 amino acids. V lost 4 bases and J lost 9, with 12 bases in between. Germline V CDR1 and CDR2: SQVTM, ANQGSEA. The DNA of the CDR3 is TGCAGCGTTGGCCAGGCTGAGGCCCAGTACTTC. Translation gives CSVGQAEAQYF.

V and J are TRBV5-1 and TRBJ1-2; maybe TRBD1 (5 bases). This CDR3 is built from 14 residues. Germline V gene data show CDR1 as SGHRS and CDR2 as YFSETQ. The V end lost 0 bases, the J end lost 7 bases, and 13 bases lay between the germline ends. The CDR3 nucleotides read TGCGCCAGCAGCTTGGGCCCCGGGGGTGCTGGCTACACCTTC. The encoded protein is CASSLGPGGAGYTF.

The chain combines TRBV12-5 with TRBJ1-3; TRBD1 might be the D (5 bases). Trimming left V 6 bases short and J 8 bases short, with 11 bases between. Germline V gives CDR1 LGHNT, CDR2 FRNRAP. The CDR3 consists of 12 residues. CDR3: CASGTGGYTIYF. In DNA, the CDR3 is TGTGCTAGTGGGACGGGGGGATACACCATATATTTT.

The V gene is TRBV20-1, the J gene TRBJ2-3; D is uncertain. The CDR3 is made up of 14 amino acids. The ends were cut back, 0 bases at V and 1 base at J, with 8 bases in the middle. The germline V gene has CDR1 DFQATT and CDR2 SNEGSKA (reference sequence). The CDR3 nucleotides are TGCAGTGCTAGAGAGTTTGGTGGCACAGATACGCAGTATTTT. This gives the protein CSAREFGGTDTQYF.

The chain employs TRBV29-1 and TRBJ1-4; D is ambiguous. CDR1 and CDR2 from the germline V gene are SQVTM and ANQGSEA. Trimming left V 6 bases short and J 7 bases short, with 6 bases between. The CDR3 covers 10 residues. CDR3 in amino acids: CSVMIEKLFF. The CDR3 DNA follows: TGCAGCGTGATGATTGAAAAACTGTTTTTT.

This chain connects TRBV18 to TRBJ2-3, with 9 bases identical to TRBD2. Germline values: CDR1 KGHSH, CDR2 LQKENI. This CDR3 spans 15 amino acids. Losses at the gene ends were 3 bases for V and 6 bases for J; bases not matched to a gene: 7. CDR3 in amino acids: CASSPPRLADDTQYF. The CDR3 DNA is TGTGCCAGCTCACCTCCCCGACTAGCGGACGATACGCAGTATTTT. The full variable domain, its missing parts supplied by reference TRBV18 and TRBJ2-3, is NAGVMQNPRHLVRRRGQEARLRCSPMKGHSHVYWYRQLPEEGLKFMVYLQKENIIDESGMPKERFSAEFPKEGPSILRIQQVVRGDSAAYFCASSPPRLADDTQYFGPGTRLTVL.

The chain has TRBV7-3 and TRBJ1-6; D gene unclear. V was shortened by 2 bases and J by 7 bases, with 6 bases between the two germline ends. The V gene's germline CDR1 is SGHTA and CDR2 FQGTGA. CDR3 length: 13 residues. The CDR3 is CASSLPGNSPLHF. The CDR3 DNA reads TGTGCCAGCAGCTTACCAGGAAATTCACCCCTCCACTTT.

This sequence joins TRBV29-1 and TRBJ2-1, with D possibly TRBD1 on 5 matching bases. CDR1 is SQVTM, CDR2 ANQGSEA, per germline. The CDR3 contains 13 residues. In nucleotides, the CDR3 is TGCAACCTCCTCAGACAGTTCTACAATGAGCAGTTCTTC. Residues: CNLLRQFYNEQFF.

This clonotype is a singleton in its sample. The chain has TRBV5-1 and TRBJ2-1; TRBD2 matches at 12 bases. CDR1 and CDR2 from the germline V gene are SGHRS and YFSETQ. The trim removed 2 bases at V and 6 bases at J, leaving 9 bases unmatched. The CDR3 sequence is 17 residues long. CDR3 residues: CASSLLPSGRALNEQFF. CDR3 coding DNA: TGCGCCAGCAGCTTACTACCTAGCGGGAGGGCCCTCAATGAGCAGTTCTTC.

The chain uses TRBV30 and TRBJ2-5; 10 bases agree with TRBD1. Germline CDR1 reads GTSNPN; CDR2 reads SVGIG (reference sequence). The CDR3 is 12 residues long. V was clipped by 7 bases and J by 6 bases; unmatched bases: 5. The CDR3 loop reads CASDRGTKTQYF. In DNA, the CDR3 is TGTGCCTCGGACAGGGGGACGAAGACCCAGTACTTC. Full variable domain (missing parts from reference TRBV30 and TRBJ2-5): SQTIHQWPATLVQPVGSPLSLECTVEGTSNPNLYWYRQAAGRGLQLLFYSVGIGQISSEVPQNLSASRPQDRQFILSSKKLLLSDSGFYLCASDRGTKTQYFGPGTRLLVL.

The chain has TRBV7-9 and TRBJ1-2, with D hard to call. CDR3 length equals 14 residues. Germline V gene data show CDR1 as SEHNR and CDR2 as FQNEAQ (reference sequence). The V and J ends lost 3 bases and 8 bases respectively, with 16 bases between them. The CDR3 is CASSLGRPIGGYTF. DNA for the CDR3: TGTGCCAGCAGCTTGGGGAGACCTATAGGCGGCTACACCTTC.

J is TRBJ1-4 and V is TRBV21-1; the DNA was not used to check the table's D call, TRBD1. TRBV21-1 is annotated as a pseudogene. The CDR3 loop spans 16 amino acids. CDR3 in DNA: TGTGCCAGCATTCGAATGCATGGGACAAGGAATGAAAAACTGTTTTTT. It codes for CASIRMHGTRNEKLFF.

This rearrangement joins TRBV2 to TRBJ1-5; the D gene is possibly TRBD1 (5 bases). Germline assignment: CDR1 SNHLY and CDR2 FYNNEI. With 9 bases removed from V and 3 bases from J, the gap between germline ends came to 15 bases. CDR3 length equals 14 residues. CDR3 residues: CASRDSGTNQPQHF. CDR3 nucleotides: TGTGCCAGTAGAGACAGTGGCACCAATCAGCCCCAGCATTTT.

The V call is TRBV30, the J call TRBJ1-1, with 7 bases identical to TRBD1. J lost 0 bases, V lost 6 bases, and 13 bases had no gene match. The CDR3 is 16 amino acids. Germline V gives CDR1 GTSNPN, CDR2 SVGIG (reference sequence). CDR3 sequence reads: CACVRRDRLMNTEAFF. DNA of the CDR3: TGTGCCTGTGTCCGGAGGGACAGATTAATGAACACTGAAGCTTTCTTT.